What follows are 30 T cell receptor beta chains derived from one specimen sequenced in a study of shared clonotypes between healthy human individuals. TCRdb keeps only in-frame clones here, not all; method: immunoSEQ multiplex PCR. This sample carries 2 million to 2.5 million clones, 92% of them seen once, and the ten largest clones take more than 0.35%. The sequencing sample was made of naive CD4+ T cells from PBMCs. The sample's subset: CD45RA+ positively selected. These receptors all come from a man between 18 and 29 years old in good health. Some clones in this sample may be carry-over from other donors' samples.

This clone came up once. The gene calls are TRBV18 and TRBJ2-2; TRBD1 matches at 8 bases. This CDR3 region has 16 residues. Germline CDR1 KGHSH, CDR2 LQKENI. Trimming at V came to 3 bases and at J to 2 bases, leaving 5 bases not matched to a gene. CDR3 bases: TGTGCCAGCTCACCGTGGCAGGGGGCAAACACCGGGGAGCTGTTTTTT. As protein: CASSPWQGANTGELFF.

This chain joins TRBV9 and TRBJ2-2; TRBD2 aligns across 14 bases. The germline V gene has CDR1 SGDLS and CDR2 YYNGEE. This CDR3 is built from 18 residues. J was trimmed by 5 bases and V by 2 bases; bases with no gene match: 8. CDR3 region: CASSVDPGTSGSTGELFF. In DNA, the CDR3 is TGTGCCAGCAGCGTGGACCCTGGGACTAGCGGGAGTACCGGGGAGCTGTTTTTT.

Comments on this clone: This sample includes further DNA sequences coding for the same CDR3. The chain combines TRBV5-1 with TRBJ2-1; 8 bases are shared with TRBD2. The CDR3 runs to 15 residues. V lost 4 bases to trimming and J lost 0 bases; unmatched junction nucleotides: 3. The germline CDR1 and CDR2 sequences are SGHRS and YFSETQ. CDR3 protein: CASSISGSSYNEQFF. The CDR3, as DNA: TGCGCCAGCAGCATAAGCGGGAGCTCCTACAATGAGCAGTTCTTC.

The rearrangement joins TRBV5-1 to TRBJ1-2; D is unresolved. Between the trimmed V and J ends, which lost 4 bases and 8 bases, there was a span of 21 bases. Per germline, CDR1 SGHRS and CDR2 YFSETQ. CDR3 size: 15 residues. Here the CDR3 DNA reads TGCGCCAGCAGCCCCGGGATTGGGCAGCAGCGAGGCTACACCTTC. As protein: CASSPGIGQQRGYTF. Full variable domain (rest looked up from reference TRBV5-1 and TRBJ1-2): KAGVTQTPRYLIKTRGQQVTLSCSPISGHRSVSWYQQTPGQGLQFLFEYFSETQRNKGNFPGRFSGRQFSNSRSEMNVSTLELGDSALYLCASSPGIGQQRGYTFGSGTRLTVV.

The V and J genes are TRBV19 and TRBJ2-1, with 10 bases that match TRBD2. The CDR3 loop spans 16 amino acids. The germline V gene has CDR1 LNHDA and CDR2 SQIVND (reference sequence). The V segment lost 9 bases and the J segment 15 bases; nucleotides outside the gene matches: 23. DNA for the CDR3: TGTGCCAGCACAAGAACCGCGACTAGCGGGTCCCGCGGGCCGTTCTTC. Translation: CASTRTATSGSRGPFF.

This sequence joins TRBV6-1 and TRBJ2-3; D perhaps matches TRBD1 (5 bases). The V and J ends lost 2 bases and 4 bases respectively, with 10 bases between them. The germline gives CDR1 MNHNS, CDR2 SASEGT. CDR3 length: 14 residues. CDR3 residues: CASSEQGIPDTQYF. In DNA, the CDR3 is TGTGCCAGCAGTGAACAGGGCATACCAGATACGCAGTATTTT.

The chain links TRBV6-1 to TRBJ2-1; 7 bases are shared with TRBD2. The V and J ends lost 2 bases and 5 bases, in that order; junction bases with no gene match: 24. In germline, CDR1 is MNHNS, CDR2 SASEGT. CDR3 length equals 21 residues. In nucleotides, the CDR3 is TGTGCCAGCAGTGAACATGGGAGGCGCGGGAGCACAAGAACTAAAAACAATGAGCAGTTCTTC. Translated, it gives CASSEHGRRGSTRTKNNEQFF.

The V gene is TRBV29-1, the J gene TRBJ1-1; D is uncertain. This CDR3 is built from 14 residues. Trimming cost V 0 bases and J 4 bases, with 12 bases left between them. The germline V gene has CDR1 SQVTM and CDR2 ANQGSEA. In DNA form, the CDR3 reads TGCAGCGTTGAAGATGTGGTCAGGAGCACTGAAGCTTTCTTT. It translates to CSVEDVVRSTEAFF.

This chain joins TRBV5-1 and TRBJ2-7, with 7 bases matching TRBD2. This CDR3 has 16 amino acids. Germline CDR1 reads SGHRS; CDR2 reads YFSETQ. The trim removed 4 bases at V and 2 bases at J, leaving 12 bases unmatched. As DNA, the CDR3 is TGCGCCAGCAGCCGCCCCGGGACTAACCCGACCTACGAGCAGTACTTC. Amino acids: CASSRPGTNPTYEQYF.

This chain connects TRBV6-5 to TRBJ2-1; no clear D gene. The V and J ends lost 11 bases and 5 bases respectively, with 16 bases between them. The length of the CDR3 is 13 residues. Per germline, CDR1 MNHEY and CDR2 SVGAGI. The CDR3 nucleotides read TGTGCCTCTCAGGACCGCCCGAACAATGAGCAGTTCTTC. Translating it yields CASQDRPNNEQFF.

The V gene is TRBV5-1, the J gene TRBJ1-1; TRBD1 matches at 9 bases. V dropped 4 bases and J dropped 11; count of bases not matched to a gene: 9. The CDR3 is 13 residues long. The germline V gene has CDR1 SGHRS and CDR2 YFSETQ. The DNA of the CDR3 is TGCGCCAGCAGCACTTCGACAGGGGGTAATGCTTTCTTT. Protein product: CASSTSTGGNAFF.

This clone was seen only once. The chain has TRBV9 and TRBJ1-2; no reliable D call. The CDR3 totals 15 residues. CDR1 and CDR2 from the germline V gene are SGDLS and YYNGEE. V lost 2 bases to trimming and J lost 0 bases, with 11 bases between them. The CDR3: CASSVGPKSNYGYTF. For the CDR3, the DNA is TGTGCCAGCAGCGTTGGGCCAAAGTCTAACTATGGCTACACCTTC.

This clone has just a few counts. V usage is TRBV5-1 and J usage is TRBJ2-1; 8 nucleotides agree with TRBD2. The CDR3 length is 16 residues. Germline CDR1 SGHRS, CDR2 YFSETQ. The V and J ends lost 0 bases and 4 bases, in that order; junction bases with no gene match: 6. The CDR3, as DNA: TGCGCCAGCAGCTTGGCCCTGATAGCGGGATACAATGAGCAGTTCTTC. It codes for CASSLALIAGYNEQFF. The full variable domain, its missing parts supplied by reference TRBV5-1 and TRBJ2-1, is KAGVTQTPRYLIKTRGQQVTLSCSPISGHRSVSWYQQTPGQGLQFLFEYFSETQRNKGNFPGRFSGRQFSNSRSEMNVSTLELGDSALYLCASSLALIAGYNEQFFGPGTRLTVL.

The CDR3 DNA reads as TGTGCCATCAGTGAGACTCGGACCATCCAAGAGACCCAGTACTTC. Its protein is CAISETRTIQETQYF. V usage is TRBV10-3 and J usage is TRBJ2-5; no clear D. CDR1 and CDR2 (germline): ENHRY, SYGVKD. Trimming removed 2 bases from V and 1 base from J, with 11 bases in between. This CDR3 spans 15 amino acids.

In regard to this clone: The sample has other DNA sequences that encode this CDR3 too. This sequence joins TRBV28 and TRBJ1-2, with no clear D. Trimming pared 3 bases from V and 4 bases from J, leaving 9 bases between. The CDR3 loop spans 13 amino acids. The germline V gene has CDR1 MDHEN and CDR2 SYDVKM. This CDR3 is CASSFGQTYGYTF. DNA of the CDR3: TGTGCCAGCAGTTTCGGGCAGACCTATGGCTACACCTTC.

This clone was detected once. The chain recombines TRBV19 with TRBJ1-1, with D possibly TRBD1 on 6 matching bases. Germline V gene data show CDR1 as LNHDA and CDR2 as SQIVND (reference sequence). Trimming stripped 3 bases from V and 3 bases from J, with 20 bases between. The CDR3 has 17 amino acids. The CDR3 DNA reads as TGTGCCAGTAGTATTACCCTGCCAGGGGTGGGGGACACTGAAGCTTTCTTT. Protein product: CASSITLPGVGDTEAFF.

This clone was seen only a few times. The chain employs TRBV16 and TRBJ1-2, with TRBD1 matching 7 bases. The ends lost 4 bases at V and 8 bases at J; junction bases unmatched: 7. In germline, CDR1 is KGHSY, CDR2 FQNENV. The CDR3 has 13 residues. The CDR3, as DNA: TGTGCCAGCAGCCGATCGACAGGGAGCGGCTACACCTTC. The encoded protein is CASSRSTGSGYTF.

This chain joins TRBV28 and TRBJ1-5; D ambiguous. The germline V gene encodes CDR1 MDHEN and CDR2 SYDVKM. V lost 8 bases and J 4 bases, leaving 12 bases between the germline ends. This CDR3 spans 13 amino acids. The CDR3: CASGRAGNQPQHF. CDR3 DNA: TGTGCCAGCGGCCGGGCCGGTAATCAGCCCCAGCATTTT.

This chain uses TRBV5-1 with TRBJ2-3; D tentatively fits TRBD1 or TRBD2 (5 bases each). The germline V gene encodes CDR1 SGHRS and CDR2 YFSETQ. V was shortened by 6 bases and J by 4 bases, with 18 bases between the two germline ends. The CDR3 extends over 15 amino acids. The CDR3 DNA reads as TGCGCCAGCACCTACGGCGCAGGGCGGGCAGATACGCAGTATTTT. Amino acid sequence: CASTYGAGRADTQYF.

This clone was found once. The CDR3 DNA is TGTGCCAGCAGCTTACGAGGGAGCCAAGAGACCCAGTACTTC. This sequence encodes CASSLRGSQETQYF. The chain links TRBV7-8 to TRBJ2-5, with a tentative D call TRBD2 (5 bases). There are 14 residues in the CDR3. Germline assignment: CDR1 SGHVS and CDR2 FQNEAQ. The V and J ends lost 2 bases and 1 base respectively, with 8 bases between them.

The rearrangement uses TRBV28 and TRBJ2-5; no clear D. The CDR3 contains 16 residues. CDR1 is MDHEN, CDR2 SYDVKM, per germline. V dropped 5 bases and J dropped 3 bases, with 19 bases sitting between them. As DNA, the CDR3 is TGTGCCAGCAGTAGCCCAGGAAGTAACCCCGAAGAGACCCAGTACTTC. Protein sequence: CASSSPGSNPEETQYF.

V is TRBV5-5 and J is TRBJ2-7; no reliable D call. Germline CDR1 SGHKS, CDR2 YYEKEE (reference sequence). The CDR3 is made up of 14 amino acids. Trimming took 0 bases from V and 2 from J, leaving 9 bases between them. The CDR3 sequence is CASSLVRVPYEQYF. CDR3 coding DNA: TGTGCCAGCAGCTTGGTAAGGGTTCCCTACGAGCAGTACTTC.

DNA for the CDR3: TGTGCCAGCAGCTTGGGTTCACCGGGAAGAGTATTAGGTGAGCAGTTCTTC. Translation: CASSLGSPGRVLGEQFF. This sequence joins TRBV7-3 and TRBJ2-1, with D possibly matching TRBD2 (5 bases). The germline V gene has CDR1 SGHTA and CDR2 FQGTGA. V was trimmed by 3 bases and J by 9 bases, leaving 24 bases between them. The CDR3 loop spans 17 amino acids.

Notes on this clone: This sample includes further DNA sequences coding for the same CDR3. The chain joins TRBV28 to TRBJ2-7; 7 bases align to TRBD1. CDR3 length: 13 residues. The ends lost 7 bases at V and 3 bases at J; junction bases unmatched: 6. Germline V gene data show CDR1 as MDHEN and CDR2 as SYDVKM. The CDR3 bases are TGTGCCAGCACACCGGGACAGTTCTACGAGCAGTACTTC. It translates to CASTPGQFYEQYF.

This clone has just one count. This sequence joins TRBV19 and TRBJ2-7; D remains unclear. The V and J ends lost 2 bases and 6 bases respectively, with 11 bases between them. The CDR3 contains 13 residues. Germline loops: CDR1 LNHDA, CDR2 SQIVND (reference sequence). DNA of the CDR3: TGTGCCAGTAGTATAATGGGATCGGGCGAGCAGTACTTC. Translation: CASSIMGSGEQYF.

The rearrangement links TRBV7-9 to TRBJ2-7, with D possibly being TRBD2 (5 bases). Germline CDR1 and CDR2: SEHNR and FQNEAQ (reference sequence). V lost 5 bases and J 4 bases, leaving 21 bases between the germline ends. The CDR3 runs 16 residues. Here the CDR3 DNA reads TGTGCCAGCAGCAACTCCTTGGCGGATGGGGAGTACGAGCAGTACTTC. Amino acid sequence: CASSNSLADGEYEQYF. Full variable domain (missing parts from reference TRBV7-9 and TRBJ2-7): DTGVSQNPRHKITKRGQNVTFRCDPISEHNRLYWYRQTLGQGPEFLTYFQNEAQLEKSRLLSDRFSAERPKGSFSTLEIQRTEQGDSAMYLCASSNSLADGEYEQYFGPGTRLTVT.

Turning to this clone: The sample holds other DNA sequences that translate to the same CDR3. The rearrangement uses TRBV5-1 and TRBJ2-7, with D possibly TRBD2 on 5 matching bases. Germline CDR1 and CDR2: SGHRS and YFSETQ. The length of the CDR3 is 14 residues. With 4 bases removed from V and 4 bases from J, the gap between germline ends came to 15 bases. Here the CDR3 reads CASSPEGSSYEQYF. In DNA, the CDR3 is TGCGCCAGCAGCCCGGAAGGGAGTAGTTACGAGCAGTACTTC.

The chain is built from TRBV15 and TRBJ2-1; 7 bases line up with TRBD2. The trim removed 0 bases at V and 2 bases at J, leaving 19 bases unmatched. Per the germline V gene, CDR1 is LNHNV and CDR2 is YYDKDF (reference sequence). CDR3 length: 21 amino acids. This CDR3 is CATSRENSLREFRHPYNEQFF. CDR3 DNA: TGTGCCACCAGCAGAGAGAATAGTTTGCGGGAGTTTAGGCACCCCTACAATGAGCAGTTCTTC.

The J gene is TRBJ2-3, the V gene TRBV6-1; D is unclear. Trimming shortened V by 2 bases and J by 6 bases, and 9 bases separated the two germline ends. This CDR3 contains 13 residues. Germline values: CDR1 MNHNS, CDR2 SASEGT. The CDR3 DNA is TGTGCCAGCAGTGAACCCCTCGACGATACGCAGTATTTT. Translated: CASSEPLDDTQYF.

This rearrangement joins TRBV4-1 to TRBJ1-2; D gene unclear. Trimming shortened V by 3 bases and J by 3 bases, and 17 bases separated the two germline ends. Germline V lookup: CDR1 MGHRA, CDR2 YSYEKL. The CDR3 length is 16 residues. CDR3 in amino acids: CASSQLGGWADYGYTF. CDR3 nucleotides: TGCGCCAGCAGCCAGCTGGGCGGATGGGCTGACTATGGCTACACCTTC.